The rows below give T cell receptor beta chains drawn from one sample of a study of shared clonotypes between healthy human individuals. Measured with immunoSEQ multiplex PCR; TCRdb has only the in-frame clones, and not every one. This table holds fewer than 650,000 clones, roughly four fifths found once. The sample taken for sequencing was PBMCs. Receptor source: a woman in her forties in good health. Some clones in this sample may be carry-over from other donors' samples. Both conserved end residues are part of each CDR3. The D gene is left open where the match is weak. For some rows the clone size is stated as once, few or many, or as a class when expanded; others skip it.

.	TRBJ1-4	TRBV7-9	.	TGTGCCAGCAGCTTAGCGCCGGCCGGAATTGAAAAACTGTTTTTT	CASSLAPAGIEKLFF
.	TRBJ2-2	TRBV5-1	TRBD1	TGCGCCAGCAGCTCCAGACAGGGGAAGGACACCGGGGAGCTGTTTTTT	CASSSRQGKDTGELFF
.	TRBJ2-7	TRBV4-1	.	TGCGCCAGCAGCCAAAGGTACGCGGGCAAGTACGAGCAGTACTTC	CASSQRYAGKYEQYF
many	TRBJ1-1	TRBV7-3	.	TGTGCCAGCAGCTATACAATGAACACTGAAGCTTTCTTT	CASSYTMNTEAFF
.	TRBJ1-6	TRBV10-2	.	TGCGCCAGCACCGGACAAAATTCACCCCTCCACTTT	CASTGQNSPLHF
.	TRBJ2-5	TRBV7-2	TRBD2	TGTGCCAGCAGCTTACGACTAGCTGGAGAGACCCAGTACTTC	CASSLRLAGETQYF
.	TRBJ2-7	TRBV9	.	TGTGCCAGCAGCCCGCACCGAACCGGGACAGAGCAGTACTTC	CASSPHRTGTEQYF
few	TRBJ2-2	TRBV7-9	TRBD2	TGTGCCAGCAGCTCGGGGGGGACTAGCAGCACCGGGGAGCTGTTTTTT	CASSSGGTSSTGELFF
.	TRBJ2-3	TRBV5-6	.	TGTGCCAGCAGCTTGCCGGGAGTAACAGATACGCAGTATTTT	CASSLPGVTDTQYF
.	TRBJ1-1	TRBV28	.	TGTGCCAGCATCACAGGCCGGGGGTTGAACACTGAAGCTTTCTTT	CASITGRGLNTEAFF
.	TRBJ2-7	TRBV28	.	TGTGCCAGCAGTTTTCTCCACGAGCAGTACTTC	CASSFLHEQYF
.	TRBJ2-5	TRBV30	.	TGTGCCTGGAGTGTACCTTCCTATGAGACCCAGTACTTC	CAWSVPSYETQYF
.	TRBJ1-2	TRBV28	TRBD1	TGTGCCAGCAGTGACGGGACAGGGGGCCTTGGCTACACCTTC	CASSDGTGGLGYTF
few	TRBJ1-3	TRBV28	.	TGTGCCAGCAGTTACCCGTTTTGGGGCAGTTCTGGAAACACCATATATTTT	CASSYPFWGSSGNTIYF
.	TRBJ2-5	TRBV5-1	TRBD2	TGCGCCAGCAGCTTGGCGACTAGCGGGATAGAGACCCAGTACTTC	CASSLATSGIETQYF
.	TRBJ2-3	TRBV10-2	TRBD2	TGCGCCAGCAGGCCGGGACTAGCGGGAGGGCCGGTAGATACGCAGTATTTT	CASRPGLAGGPVDTQYF
.	TRBJ2-1	TRBV7-8	.	TGTGCCAGCAGCCGAGCCGGAGGGAATGTTGAGCAGTTCTTC	CASSRAGGNVEQFF
once	TRBJ1-4	TRBV15	TRBD1	TGTGCCACCAGCACCCGAGGGGGACAGAAAAATGAAAAACTGTTTTTT	CATSTRGGQKNEKLFF
.	TRBJ1-5	TRBV18	.	TGTGCCAGCTCACCATCGGGGACTGGCAATCAGCCCCAGCATTTT	CASSPSGTGNQPQHF
few	TRBJ2-4	TRBV29-1	.	TGCAGCGTTGAACAGCTTCTCATTCAGTACTTC	CSVEQLLIQYF
.	TRBJ2-7	TRBV28	TRBD1	TGTGCCAGCAGTTTATCGGCAGGGGGCAACTACGAGCAGTACTTC	CASSLSAGGNYEQYF
.	TRBJ2-5	TRBV18	.	TGTGCCAGCTCACCACAGAGGGAAGAGACCCAGTACTTC	CASSPQREETQYF
.	TRBJ2-1	TRBV2	TRBD1	TGTGCCGGCAGCCCCGACAGGGCATCCTACAATGAGCAGTTCTTC	CAGSPDRASYNEQFF
.	TRBJ2-2	TRBV7-3	.	TGTGCCAGCAGCTTCGCGGACACCGGGGAGCTGTTTTTT	CASSFADTGELFF
.	TRBJ2-5	TRBV2	.	TGTGCCAGCAGTTATGACCTGTACCAAGAGACCCAGTACTTC	CASSYDLYQETQYF
.	TRBJ1-5	TRBV2	.	TGTGCCAGCAGTTACGGAAGGAGCAATCAGCCCCAGCATTTT	CASSYGRSNQPQHF
.	TRBJ2-7	TRBV28	TRBD1	TGTGCCAGCAGATCTCGACAGGGGGCTTGGGAGCAGTACTTC	CASRSRQGAWEQYF
.	TRBJ1-1	TRBV30	.	TGTGCCTGGGAACGGACAGATATGAACACTGAAGCTTTCTTT	CAWERTDMNTEAFF
.	TRBJ1-2	TRBV5-1	.	TGCGCCAGCAGCGAGGACCTCTATGGCTACACCTTC	CASSEDLYGYTF
.	TRBJ2-1	TRBV27	.	TGTGCCAGCAGTCCTCGAACGCCTTACAATGAGCAGTTCTTC	CASSPRTPYNEQFF
.	TRBJ1-5	TRBV6-6	TRBD1	TGTGCCAGCAGTGGGACAGGGAATCAGCCCCAGCATTTT	CASSGTGNQPQHF
.	TRBJ1-2	TRBV6-5	.	TGTGCCAGCAGTTACGCCCCAGGGCGTGATGGCTACACCTTC	CASSYAPGRDGYTF
.	TRBJ1-2	TRBV27	.	TGTGCCAGCAGTTTGTCCGGAAGGGACTATGGCTACACCTTC	CASSLSGRDYGYTF
.	TRBJ1-5	TRBV10-3	.	TGTGCCATCAGTGAGGCGGGTATGAGCAATCAGCCCCAGCATTTT	CAISEAGMSNQPQHF
few	TRBJ2-5	TRBV28	.	TGTGCCAGCAGTTTGGGGGGGCCGGGAGAGACCCAGTACTTC	CASSLGGPGETQYF
.	TRBJ2-7	TRBV27	TRBD2	TGTGCCAGCAGTGTGTCTAGCGGGAGGTACGAGCAGTACTTC	CASSVSSGRYEQYF
.	TRBJ2-4	TRBV7-2	.	TGTGCCAGCAGCTTAGGGTCGGCGGGCGGGCGTGGTAACATTCAGTACTTC	CASSLGSAGGRGNIQYF
.	TRBJ2-7	TRBV2	.	TGTGCCAGCAGTGAGGGCTATCTGAGCTCCTACGAGCAGTACTTC	CASSEGYLSSYEQYF
once	TRBJ2-7	TRBV5-4	TRBD2	TGTGCCAGCAGCCCCGGACTAGCGGTCTACGAGCAGTACTTC	CASSPGLAVYEQYF
.	TRBJ2-1	TRBV11-2	.	TGTGCCAGCAGCGTAATGCGAGGTGAGCAGTTCTTC	CASSVMRGEQFF
.	TRBJ2-7	TRBV7-8	.	TGTGCCAGCAGCCAGCGGCCGAGGACGGGCTACGAGCAGTACTTC	CASSQRPRTGYEQYF
.	TRBJ2-1	TRBV7-3	TRBD2	TGTGCCAGCAGCCTGGGGGGGACTGCGAAGTTCTTC	CASSLGGTAKFF
.	TRBJ2-1	TRBV4-1	TRBD2	TGCGCCAGCAGCCAAGAGACTAGCGGGAATGTCCAGGAGCAGTTCTTC	CASSQETSGNVQEQFF
.	TRBJ1-1	TRBV7-9	.	TGTGCCAGCAGCTTAGATTTCACTGAAGCTTTCTTT	CASSLDFTEAFF
.	TRBJ2-1	TRBV2	TRBD2	TGTGCCAGCAGTTCGCCCAGGGTGTTAGCGGGTCTATACAATGAGCAGTTCTTC	CASSSPRVLAGLYNEQFF
many	TRBJ2-3	TRBV7-2	TRBD2	TGTGCCAGCAGCCATCGGACTAGCGGGAGGAACGCAGATACGCAGTATTTT	CASSHRTSGRNADTQYF
few	TRBJ2-3	TRBV14	TRBD2	TGTGCCAGCAGCTCCCTGATAGCGGGTATTTCAGATACGCAGTATTTT	CASSSLIAGISDTQYF
.	TRBJ1-2	TRBV14	.	TGTGCCAGCAGTCGGGGCATCACCGAAGGCTACACCTTC	CASSRGITEGYTF
many	TRBJ2-7	TRBV15	TRBD2	TGTGCCACCCAACGGGAGGGCCGGCACGAGCAGTACTTC	CATQREGRHEQYF
.	TRBJ2-7	TRBV18	.	TGTGCCAGCTCGTCGACAGTACAGGGATACTCCTACGAGCAGTACTTC	CASSSTVQGYSYEQYF
.	TRBJ1-3	TRBV10-2	.	TGCGCCAGTCGGGGGTACTCTGGAAACACCATATATTTT	CASRGYSGNTIYF
few	TRBJ2-1	TRBV5-8	.	TGTGCCAGCAGCTTGGTCCGTGAGGTCCACAATGAGCAGTTCTTC	CASSLVREVHNEQFF
.	TRBJ2-2	TRBV7-9	TRBD1	TGTGCCAGCAAACCCCGTTCAGGGGGAGCTGTTTTT	CASKPRSGGAVF
few	TRBJ2-3	TRBV29-1	.	TGCAGCGTTGAATTAAACGGGGGTGATACGCAGTATTTT	CSVELNGGDTQYF
.	TRBJ2-1	TRBV30	TRBD2	TGTGCCTGGACCCCGGGACTAGCGGGATACAATGAGCAGTTCTTC	CAWTPGLAGYNEQFF
.	TRBJ2-5	TRBV18	TRBD2	TGTGCCAGCTCACGGATTGAGGCGGGAGCTGGAGAGACCCAGTACTTC	CASSRIEAGAGETQYF
many	TRBJ2-3	TRBV6-4	TRBD2	TGTGCCAGCAGTGACGCGGGAGGTAGTGGCACAGATACGCAGTATTTT	CASSDAGGSGTDTQYF